These 17 T cell receptor beta chains were all obtained from the same sample, sequenced in a study of a mutant IDH1 vaccine in newly diagnosed glioma. Their antigens are not known. As for time point: week 11, during vaccination. Alongside topical imiquimod, each dose of vaccine comprised 300 ug of mutant IDH1 20-mer peptide. The data were produced by immunoSEQ multiplex PCR, yet TCRdb's version contains in-frame clones alone and is incomplete. Of tens of thousands of clones detected, around 80% appear once; the ten largest clones hold approximately 6.1%. The sequenced sample was PBMCs, obtained from a glioma patient whose treatment included an IDH1 peptide vaccine. These receptors were obtained from a man aged 45 to 65 with glioma.

V gene TRBV7-9 combines with J gene TRBJ2-7; TRBD2 is a possible D gene (6 bases). The CDR3 extends over 14 amino acids. The germline V and J ends were trimmed by 1 base and 6 bases, with 13 bases remaining between them. The V gene's germline CDR1 is SEHNR and CDR2 FQNEAQ (reference sequence). CDR3 loop: CASSLDGGTGEQYF. The CDR3 DNA sequence: TGTGCCAGCAGCTTAGATGGCGGGACGGGCGAGCAGTACTTC.

This clone showed up just a few times. V usage is TRBV11-1 and J usage is TRBJ2-7; maybe TRBD1 (6 bases). Germline V lookup: CDR1 SGHAT, CDR2 FQDESV (reference sequence). This CDR3 comprises 15 residues. Trimming removed 1 base from V and 2 bases from J, with 12 bases in between. Written as DNA, the CDR3 is TGTGCCAGCAGCTTAGAGACAGGCGAAACCTACGAGCAGTACTTC. Translating it yields CASSLETGETYEQYF.

The chain has TRBV5-4 and TRBJ2-2; D perhaps matches TRBD1 (6 bases). The CDR3 consists of 15 residues. The germline V and J ends were trimmed by 3 bases and 0 bases, with 9 bases remaining between them. The germline gives CDR1 SGHNT, CDR2 YYREEE (reference sequence). The CDR3 region is CASSSGTTNTGELFF. CDR3 coding DNA: TGTGCCAGCAGCTCCGGGACAACGAACACCGGGGAGCTGTTTTTT.

The gene calls are TRBV2 and TRBJ2-5; D possibly corresponds to TRBD2 (6 bases). V was clipped by 8 bases and J by 4 bases, with 14 bases between them. The length of the CDR3 is 13 residues. Germline CDR1 SNHLY, CDR2 FYNNEI. The CDR3 loop reads CASLGGGSETQYF. In DNA form, the CDR3 reads TGTGCCAGCCTGGGAGGAGGGTCAGAGACCCAGTACTTC.

The table lists this clone with a count of one. The chain uses TRBV19 and TRBJ1-2; a weak D match, TRBD1 (5 bases). Germline V lookup: CDR1 LNHDA, CDR2 SQIVND (reference sequence). The V gene lost 4 bases and the J gene lost 2 bases, with 11 bases spanning the gap. The CDR3 length is 14 residues. In DNA, the CDR3 is TGTGCCAGTAGTACCCGACAGCTCAACTATGGCTACACCTTC. It is translated as CASSTRQLNYGYTF.

This clone was seen a single time. V and J are TRBV5-6 and TRBJ2-5; D unclear. The germline V gene encodes CDR1 SGHDT and CDR2 YYEEEE. CDR3 length equals 12 residues. V lost 4 bases and J 4 bases, leaving 8 bases between the germline ends. The CDR3 loop is CASSPLGETQYF. The CDR3 nucleotides are TGTGCCAGCAGCCCTCTAGGAGAGACCCAGTACTTC.

V and J are TRBV5-1 and TRBJ2-7, with 8 bases fitting TRBD1. The CDR3 totals 12 residues. The V gene's germline CDR1 is SGHRS and CDR2 YFSETQ. The junction had 1 base not matched to a gene; V was cut back by 5 bases and J by 3 bases. The CDR3 protein is CASSGQGYEQYF. The CDR3 nucleotides are TGCGCCAGCAGTGGACAGGGCTACGAGCAGTACTTC.

This clone was counted a few times. V is TRBV11-2 and J is TRBJ1-4; TRBD1 agrees at 7 bases. The CDR3 extends over 15 amino acids. V was pared by 0 bases and J by 10 bases, with 8 bases of the junction left unmatched. CDR1 is SGHAT, CDR2 FQNNGV, per germline. CDR3 region: CASSLDPGTVGKLFF. CDR3 bases: TGTGCCAGCAGCTTAGATCCTGGGACAGTGGGAAAACTGTTTTTT.

This chain links TRBV15 with TRBJ2-7; D remains ambiguous. CDR3 length equals 14 residues. Trimming removed 4 bases from V and 2 bases from J, with 12 bases in between. Germline CDR1 reads LNHNV; CDR2 reads YYDKDF (reference sequence). In nucleotides, the CDR3 is TGTGCCACCAGCACCGACCCTGGACCCTACGAGCAGTACTTC. This sequence encodes CATSTDPGPYEQYF.

The chain employs TRBV2 and TRBJ2-1; 12 bases are a match to TRBD2. With V trimmed by 6 bases and J by 7 bases, 10 bases remained unmatched. The CDR3 is 16 residues long. Germline-derived CDR1 and CDR2 are SNHLY and FYNNEI. CDR3 region: CASSPLAGGISNEQFF. CDR3 coding DNA: TGTGCCAGCAGCCCGCTAGCGGGAGGGATTTCAAATGAGCAGTTCTTC.

The chain uses TRBV6-1 and TRBJ1-2, with 8 nucleotides matching TRBD1. Germline values: CDR1 MNHNS, CDR2 SASEGT. With 6 bases clipped from V and 8 bases from J, the junction kept 8 bases outside the gene matches. This CDR3 has 13 amino acids. The DNA of the CDR3 is TGTGCCAGCAGAGAAACAGGGGGTCTAGGCTACACCTTC. This sequence encodes CASRETGGLGYTF.

In its sample, this clone was seen a few times. V usage is TRBV25-1 and J usage is TRBJ1-6; TRBD1 matches 8 bases. J lost 7 bases, V lost 2 bases, and 10 bases had no gene match. The CDR3 sequence is 17 residues long. Germline CDR1 MGHDK, CDR2 SYGVNS. The CDR3 is CASSEATGVGNNSPLHF. In DNA, the CDR3 is TGTGCCAGCAGTGAAGCGACAGGGGTGGGGAACAATTCACCCCTCCACTTT.

CDR3: CASIGVERDYNEQFF. In DNA, the CDR3 is TGTGCCAGCATAGGCGTCGAGCGGGACTACAATGAGCAGTTCTTC. The gene calls are TRBV6-1 and TRBJ2-1, with TRBD2 matching over 7 bases. The length of the CDR3 is 15 residues. In germline, CDR1 is MNHNS, CDR2 SASEGT. Trimming at V came to 7 bases and at J to 3 bases, leaving 9 bases not matched to a gene.

This clone was picked up one time. J is TRBJ2-1 and V is TRBV1; no DNA check was done on the table's D call, TRBD1. TRBV1 is a known pseudogene. The CDR3 sequence is 14 residues long. This CDR3 reads CTSSQDGAHNEQFF. The CDR3 bases are TGCACCAGCAGCCAAGATGGGGCTCATAATGAGCAGTTCTTC.

The chain recombines TRBV2 with TRBJ1-2; perhaps TRBD1 as D (5 bases). V gave up 6 bases and J gave up 6 bases, with 20 bases separating them. The germline CDR1 and CDR2 sequences are SNHLY and FYNNEI. This CDR3 spans 15 amino acids. CDR3 loop: CASRVRAGVGNGYTF. The CDR3 nucleotides read TGTGCCAGCAGAGTGAGGGCGGGGGTAGGTAATGGCTACACCTTC.

The chain links TRBV4-1 to TRBJ2-7; D unresolved. V lost 1 base and J 2 bases, leaving 6 bases between the germline ends. CDR3 length equals 13 residues. Per germline, CDR1 MGHRA and CDR2 YSYEKL. The CDR3 DNA follows: TGCGCCAGCAGCCAAGCGAGGACCTACGAGCAGTACTTC. It is translated as CASSQARTYEQYF.

On this clone itself: Within the sample, other DNA sequences also encode this same CDR3. The rearrangement uses TRBV5-1 and TRBJ1-4; 8 bases match TRBD1. Looked up from germline, CDR1 is SGHRS and CDR2 is YFSETQ. V gave up 4 bases and J gave up 7 bases; unmatched junction bases: 6. The CDR3 has 14 residues. The CDR3: CASSPDREGEKLFF. The CDR3 DNA follows: TGCGCCAGCAGCCCGGACAGGGAAGGTGAAAAACTGTTTTTT.